The 2 T cell receptor beta chains in this list originate from one sample, sequenced in a study of long-term antiretroviral therapy in people with HIV. Researchers report immunoSEQ v3.0 was run at survey level. This table comes from immunoSEQ multiplex PCR, and its TCRdb copy is limited to in-frame clones, with some not included. The sample comprises roughly 13,000 clones, around 82% of which are singletons, and over 11% rests with the top ten. Sequenced material: unsorted PBMCs, taken 1.3 years after starting antiretroviral therapy. These receptor sequences come from a woman in her late teens or twenties with HIV.

This sequence joins TRBV7-9 and TRBJ2-7, with 11 nucleotides matching TRBD2. Trimming took 3 bases from V and 0 from J; bases not matched to a gene: 4. CDR3 size: 16 residues. Germline CDR1 and CDR2: SEHNR and FQNEAQ (reference sequence). This CDR3 is CASSFFSGRASYEQYF. CDR3 DNA sequence: TGTGCCAGCAGCTTCTTTAGCGGGAGGGCCTCCTACGAGCAGTACTTC.

This clone appeared a few times. The chain is built from TRBV11-2 and TRBJ2-7, with TRBD1 matching 7 bases. Trimming removed 7 bases from V and 6 bases from J; junction bases left unmatched: 12. The CDR3 totals 14 residues. Germline V gene sequence: CDR1 SGHAT, CDR2 FQNNGV. The CDR3: CASKQLTGAGEQYF. CDR3 sequence (DNA): TGTGCCAGCAAGCAGCTTACAGGGGCGGGCGAGCAGTACTTC.